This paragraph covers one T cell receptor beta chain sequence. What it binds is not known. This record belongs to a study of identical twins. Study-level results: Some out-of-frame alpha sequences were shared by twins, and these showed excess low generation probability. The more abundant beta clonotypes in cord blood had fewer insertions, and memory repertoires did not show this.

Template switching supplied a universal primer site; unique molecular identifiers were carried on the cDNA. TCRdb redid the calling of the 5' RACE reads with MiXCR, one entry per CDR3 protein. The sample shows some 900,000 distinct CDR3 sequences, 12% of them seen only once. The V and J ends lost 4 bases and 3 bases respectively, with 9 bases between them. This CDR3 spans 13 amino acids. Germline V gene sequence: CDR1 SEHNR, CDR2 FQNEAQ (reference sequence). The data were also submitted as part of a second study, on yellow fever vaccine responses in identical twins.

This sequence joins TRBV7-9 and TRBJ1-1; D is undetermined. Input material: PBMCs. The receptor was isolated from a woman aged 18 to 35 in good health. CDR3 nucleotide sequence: TGTGCCAGCAGCTCTCATCTATACACTGAAGCTTTCTTT. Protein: CASSSHLYTEAFF. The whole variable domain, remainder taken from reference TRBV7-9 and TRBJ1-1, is DTGVSQNPRHKITKRGQNVTFRCDPISEHNRLYWYRQTLGQGPEFLTYFQNEAQLEKSRLLSDRFSAERPKGSFSTLEIQRTEQGDSAMYLCASSSHLYTEAFFGQGTRLTVV.